The TCR beta chain described here comes from a study of shared clonotypes between healthy human individuals. Within Nashville, Tennessee resided all donors, each a Caucasian adult. TCRdb's table, derived via immunoSEQ multiplex PCR, lists solely in-frame clones and lacks some. The sample has roughly 1.5 million clones, around 98% seen once. Germline V gives CDR1 MDHEN, CDR2 SYDVKM. Between the trimmed V and J ends, which lost 1 base and 5 bases, there was a span of 9 bases. CDR3 size: 14 residues. The TCR comes from a man aged 30-40 years in good health. Sequences were obtained from naive CD4+ T cells sorted from blood. Subset given: CD45RA+ positively selected. The rearrangement joins TRBV28 to TRBJ1-3, with D unresolved. In DNA form, the CDR3 reads TGTGCCAGCAGTTTATCTCAGGAACGAAACACCATATATTTT. This sequence encodes CASSLSQERNTIYF.